This is a list of T cell receptor beta chains from one sample in a study of blood T cell repertoires in COVID-19. The protocol was immunoSEQ multiplex PCR, while the TCRdb copy is restricted to in-frame clones and leaves out a portion. The sample has 200,000 to 250,000 clones; approximately 85% are singletons. Sequencing used peripheral blood. The receptors come from a man aged 45-60 years with COVID-19, enrolled during active disease. Both conserved end residues are part of each CDR3. Fields, in order: clone size, D gene, J gene, V gene, CDR3 protein, CDR3 DNA. A D gene is named only where the DNA matches it firmly. The listing skips clone size in some rows; elsewhere it reads once, few, many or a size class.

. . TRBJ2-4 TRBV7-2 CASSLDSGVPNIQYF TGTGCCAGCAGCTTAGATTCAGGGGTCCCGAACATTCAGTACTTC
. TRBD1 TRBJ2-7 TRBV14 CASSPGQGNEQYF TGTGCCAGCAGCCCTGGACAGGGTAACGAGCAGTACTTC
. TRBD1 TRBJ1-2 TRBV28 CASNLGTAWDGYTF TGTGCCAGCAACCTAGGGACAGCATGGGATGGCTACACCTTC
once TRBD1 TRBJ2-1 TRBV4-2 CASRGTGDNEQFF TGTGCCAGCAGGGGGACAGGGGACAATGAGCAGTTCTTC
. . TRBJ2-5 TRBV5-1 CASSSTPEETQYF TGCGCCAGCAGCTCGACCCCGGAGGAGACCCAGTACTTC
. TRBD2 TRBJ2-5 TRBV5-6 CASSLRLAGGQETQYF TGTGCCAGCAGCTTGAGACTAGCGGGGGGCCAAGAGACCCAGTACTTC
. . TRBJ2-2 TRBV12-3/TRBV12-4 CASSFRNTGELFF TGTGCCAGCAGTTTCAGGAACACCGGGGAGCTGTTTTTT
. . TRBJ2-4 TRBV30 CAWSVRLATGPVSF TGTGCCTGGAGTGTACGTCTAGCGACTGGCCCAGTGAGCTTC
. . TRBJ2-1 TRBV5-8 CASRPPGMSNEQFF TGTGCCAGCAGGCCCCCAGGGATGTCGAATGAGCAGTTCTTC
. TRBD2 TRBJ2-2 TRBV28 CASSSKQLAGGRELFF TGTGCCAGCAGTTCAAAACAACTAGCGGGGGGGCGGGAGCTGTTTTTT
. . TRBJ2-7 TRBV28 CASSLGAPSYEQYF TGTGCCAGCAGTTTGGGGGCTCCCTCCTACGAGCAGTACTTC
. . TRBJ1-1 TRBV12-3/TRBV12-4 CASRRGTEAFF TGTGCCAGCAGGAGAGGCACTGAAGCTTTCTTT
. . TRBJ2-7 TRBV3-1/TRBV3-2 CASSQVVGSARAYF TGTGCCAGCAGCCAAGTAGTTGGGTCAGCGCGGGCGTACTTC
. . TRBJ1-1 TRBV6-5 CASTSGRGRNTEAFF TGTGCCAGCACCTCCGGCAGAGGGCGGAACACTGAAGCTTTCTTT
. TRBD1 TRBJ2-1 TRBV27 CASRPDRGGYNEQFF TGTGCCAGCAGGCCAGACAGGGGTGGGTACAATGAGCAGTTCTTC
. TRBD1 TRBJ2-7 TRBV5-4 CASSLAGQDYEQYF TGTGCCAGCAGCTTGGCTGGACAGGACTACGAGCAGTACTTC
. TRBD2 TRBJ2-3 TRBV6-6 CASSYYGLVETDTQYF TGTGCCAGCAGTTACTATGGACTAGTCGAGACAGATACGCAGTATTTT
once . TRBJ1-2 TRBV4-1 CASSQEGRPYGYTF TGCGCCAGCAGCCAAGAGGGCCGGCCCTATGGCTACACCTTC
few . TRBJ2-6 TRBV10-1 CASSEQRGANVLTF TGCGCCAGCAGTGAGCAGCGGGGGGCCAACGTCCTGACTTTC